This is a list of T cell receptor beta chains from one sample in a study of cytomegalovirus exposure and HLA in healthy donors. Clones were sequenced by immunoSEQ multiplex PCR, and TCRdb holds only the in-frame ones, with some missing. The table has around 140,000 clones, 75% to 90% seen once. Sequencing was performed on PBMCs. These receptors were taken from a woman in her 30s in good health and CMV-seronegative. The CDR3 runs from the conserved cysteine through the conserved F or W. D genes are given only for firm matches. Clone size is shown for a subset of rows, as once, few, many or a class of expanded clone.

TRBV12-2	NA	TRBJ1-1	NA	TGTGCAAGTCGCTTAGCCTCCCCAATTCAGGGCACTGAAGCTTTCTTT	CASRLASPIQGTEAFF
TRBV4-3	once	TRBJ1-2	NA	TGCGCCAGCAGCCAAGACCTTTCAACAGTGTTCTATGGCTACACCTTC	CASSQDLSTVFYGYTF
TRBV6-1	NA	TRBJ2-5	NA	TGTGCCAGCAGTGAAACCGGGAACCAAGAGACCCAGTACTTC	CASSETGNQETQYF
TRBV30	NA	TRBJ1-2	TRBD1	TGTGCCTGGAGTGTGCGTCCCGTTGGCCTCGACTGGACAGGGGAGAGTGGCTACACCTTC	CAWSVRPVGLDWTGESGYTF
TRBV7-9	NA	TRBJ2-1	NA	TGTGCCAGCAGCTTGCCTTCAGGGGATCTCCGGGAGCAGTTCTTC	CASSLPSGDLREQFF
TRBV4-1	once	TRBJ2-5	NA	TGCGCCAGCAGCAGAACCGGGACTTCGGAGACCCAGTACTTC	CASSRTGTSETQYF
TRBV29-1	NA	TRBJ2-1	NA	TGCAGCGTTGAAGAAATGAGAGGTGGGGAGCAGTTCTTC	CSVEEMRGGEQFF
TRBV28	NA	TRBJ2-1	NA	TGTGCCAGCAGTCTCTACCCTGCGGGCCATCTGAGGTACAATGAGCAGTTCTTC	CASSLYPAGHLRYNEQFF
TRBV28	NA	TRBJ2-1	NA	TGTGCCAGCAGGGGCCCGGGACCGACCGGAGGGTGGGAGTTCTTC	CASRGPGPTGGWEFF
TRBV5-8	once	TRBJ2-5	NA	TGTGCCAGCAGCATAAGGGACATCAGGGAGACCCAGTACTTC	CASSIRDIRETQYF
TRBV5-5	few	TRBJ1-2	NA	TGTGCCAGCAGCTTGCAGGGCTATGGCTACACCTTC	CASSLQGYGYTF
TRBV21-1	NA	TRBJ2-7	NA	TGTGCCTGTCAGTACGGGAGTTTCTCCTACGAGCAGTACTTC	CACQYGSFSYEQYF
TRBV19	NA	TRBJ1-2	TRBD1	TGTGCCAGTAGTACGGACAGGGGGGCGGATGGCTACACCTTC	CASSTDRGADGYTF
TRBV7-6	NA	TRBJ1-5	NA	TGTGCCAGCAGCTACGACAGTTTTTTAGCCGGTCAGCCCCAGCATTTT	CASSYDSFLAGQPQHF
TRBV5-1	NA	TRBJ1-1	NA	TGCGCCAGCAGATTCCGGGAAAACACTGAAGCTTTCTTT	CASRFRENTEAFF
TRBV6-6	NA	TRBJ1-2	NA	TGTGCCAGTCAGGGGAACTATGGCTACACCTTC	CASQGNYGYTF
TRBV10-3	NA	TRBJ1-1	NA	TGTGCCATCAGTGAGTTACAGACGAACACTGAAGCTTTCTTT	CAISELQTNTEAFF
TRBV6-1	NA	TRBJ2-7	TRBD2	TGTGCCAGCAGTGAAGCGGAGACTAGCGGGTCCTACGAGCAGTACTTC	CASSEAETSGSYEQYF
TRBV29-1	NA	TRBJ1-1	NA	TGCAGCGTTGAATGGGGAGGGGAAGCTTTCTTT	CSVEWGGEAFF
TRBV19	NA	TRBJ2-3	TRBD2	TGTGCCAGTAGCGGACTAGCGGGAGGGGATACGCAGTATTTT	CASSGLAGGDTQYF
TRBV4-1	NA	TRBJ2-1	NA	TGCGCCAGCAGTTACTCGGGACAACCCCCCAACGAGCAGTTCTTC	CASSYSGQPPNEQFF
TRBV18	NA	TRBJ1-4	TRBD1	TGTGCCAGCTCACCCATGGCGCCGGGACAGGGGAGGGAAAAACTGTTTTTT	CASSPMAPGQGREKLFF
TRBV6-1	NA	TRBJ2-1	TRBD2	TGTGCCAGCAGTGAACTAGCGGGGGGGCCGAGTGAGCAGTTCTTC	CASSELAGGPSEQFF
TRBV6-5	NA	TRBJ2-7	TRBD1	TGTGCCAGCAGGCGCGGACAGGGGGCATTTTACGAGCAGTACTTC	CASRRGQGAFYEQYF
TRBV30	once	TRBJ2-2	TRBD2	TGTGCCTTAGCGGGGGGTGACACCGGGGAGCTGTTTTTT	CALAGGDTGELFF
TRBV11-2	NA	TRBJ2-7	NA	TGTGCCAGCAGCTTAGCCCCAATGGGGGGCTACGAGCAGTACTTC	CASSLAPMGGYEQYF
TRBV7-2	NA	TRBJ1-2	TRBD1	TGTGCCAGCAGCTTAGCCTCCGGGACAGGGGGAGGTTGGCGTGGCTACACCTTC	CASSLASGTGGGWRGYTF
TRBV11-3	NA	TRBJ1-3	NA	TGTGCCAGCAGCTTAGCTGTAGGAAACACCATATATTTT	CASSLAVGNTIYF
TRBV11-2	NA	TRBJ2-4	NA	TGTGCCACTGCGGACATTAAAAACATTCAGTACTTC	CATADIKNIQYF
TRBV7-8	NA	TRBJ2-4	NA	TGTGCCAGCAGCTTCTGGGCCGAGGGCATTCAGTACTTC	CASSFWAEGIQYF
TRBV5-1	NA	TRBJ1-4	TRBD1	TGCGCCAGCAGCTTGGAACAGGGGCCTGATGAAAAACTGTTTTTT	CASSLEQGPDEKLFF
TRBV7-9	once	TRBJ1-2	TRBD1	TGTGCCAGCAGCTCAAACAGGGGTAACACCTTC	CASSSNRGNTF
TRBV10-3	NA	TRBJ2-1	NA	TGTGCCATCTGGGGCGGGGGCCACGACAATGAGCAGTTCTTC	CAIWGGGHDNEQFF
TRBV19	NA	TRBJ1-4	TRBD1	TGTGCCAGTAGTATATGGACAGGGGGAGAAAAACTGTTTTTT	CASSIWTGGEKLFF
TRBV25-1	NA	TRBJ1-2	NA	TGTGCCAGCAGTGAAGGGGTGTCGGGCAGGGTCGACTATGGCTACACCTTC	CASSEGVSGRVDYGYTF
TRBV4-3	NA	TRBJ1-1	TRBD1	TGCGCCAGCAGCCAGGGTGGACAGGGGCAAACTGAAGCTTTCTTT	CASSQGGQGQTEAFF
TRBV4-1	few	TRBJ2-7	TRBD1	TGCGCCAGCAGCCTCCGGGACAGCTCCTACGAGCAGTACTTC	CASSLRDSSYEQYF
TRBV28	once	TRBJ2-2	TRBD1	TGTGCCAGCAGTTTTCCAGGGGGTAACACCGGGGAGCTGTTTTTT	CASSFPGGNTGELFF
TRBV30	NA	TRBJ2-1	NA	TGTGCCTGGTCGGGTCTCGGGATTCTCGGGAATGAGCAGTTCTTC	CAWSGLGILGNEQFF
TRBV7-9	NA	TRBJ1-2	NA	TGTTCCAGCAGCTTAGTTGGGCGGGACTATGGCTACACCTTC	CSSSLVGRDYGYTF
TRBV6-5	NA	TRBJ2-7	TRBD1	TGTGCCAGCAGGCCCATCCGGGACAGGGTGGGTGAGCAGTACTTC	CASRPIRDRVGEQYF
TRBV9	NA	TRBJ2-1	NA	TGTGCCAGCAGCGGCGGGACAGTTATCTACAATGAGCAGTTCTTC	CASSGGTVIYNEQFF
TRBV6-4	NA	TRBJ2-5	TRBD2	TGTGCCAGCAGTGACCTCCTCGATGGCGGGGGGGGGCAAGAGACCCAGTACTTC	CASSDLLDGGGGQETQYF
TRBV9	NA	TRBJ2-2	TRBD2	TGTGCCAGCAGCTTAGCCGGGACTAGCGGGAGGTACACCGGGGAGCTGTTTTTT	CASSLAGTSGRYTGELFF
TRBV6-1	NA	TRBJ1-6	TRBD1	TGTGCCAGCAGGACAGGGAATCCGAATTCACCCCTCCACTTT	CASRTGNPNSPLHF
TRBV10-3	NA	TRBJ1-1	NA	TGTGCCATCAGTGAGAGTGAGGGGGGGACTGAAGCTTTCTTT	CAISESEGGTEAFF
TRBV18	NA	TRBJ2-3	TRBD2	TGTGCCAGCCGAAGGGGAGGGACCTCTAAAACAGATACGCAGTATTTT	CASRRGGTSKTDTQYF
TRBV11-3	NA	TRBJ2-3	TRBD2	TGTGCCAGCAGCTTTGGGGGGGTGGCAGATACGCAGTATTTT	CASSFGGVADTQYF
TRBV21-1	NA	TRBJ1-4	NA	TGTGCCAGCAGCACGCTTCAGGGGATTCGGAATGAAAAACTGTTTTTT	CASSTLQGIRNEKLFF
TRBV7-9	NA	TRBJ2-1	NA	TGTGCCAGCAGCTTATTAAGGGGGTGGAATGAGCAGTTCTTC	CASSLLRGWNEQFF
TRBV30	NA	TRBJ2-3	TRBD2	TGTGCCTGGAGTGGACTAGCGGCAGTGGGGGGTACGCAGTATTTT	CAWSGLAAVGGTQYF
TRBV19	NA	TRBJ2-7	TRBD1	TGTGCCAGTAGTATACCGGGACAGCGAAGCTCCTACGAGCAGTACTTC	CASSIPGQRSSYEQYF